Listed here is a single T cell receptor (beta chain). This sample is part of a study of blood T cell repertoires in COVID-19. About the study: The cDNA or gDNA used as material had been derived from T cells, B-cell-depleted T cells, or PBMCs.

In the study's own analysis: From reference gene primer amplification, estimates of nucleated cell counts were derived. Assay: immunoSEQ multiplex PCR; the TCRdb copy retains only in-frame clones and omits some. The DNA was the basis for D and trimming; V, J and clone size are from that table. The data hold approximately 210,000 clones, with roughly 87% observed a single time. Material: peripheral blood. The receptor was derived from a man in his forties with active or convalescent COVID-19.

The CDR3 coding sequence is TGTGCCAGCAGCTTGGGGGCGGGACGTAATTCACCCCTCCACTTT. This encodes CASSLGAGRNSPLHF. This chain connects TRBV5-6 to TRBJ1-6; perhaps TRBD1 as D (5 bases). The V gene's germline CDR1 is SGHDT and CDR2 YYEEEE. V was shortened by 0 bases and J by 6 bases, with 10 bases between the two germline ends. CDR3 length: 15 amino acids. Full variable domain (missing parts from reference TRBV5-6 and TRBJ1-6): DAGVTQSPTHLIKTRGQQVTLRCSPKSGHDTVSWYQQALGQGPQFIFQYYEEEERQRGNFPDRFSGHQFPNYSSELNVNALLLGDSALYLCASSLGAGRNSPLHFGNGTRLTVT.